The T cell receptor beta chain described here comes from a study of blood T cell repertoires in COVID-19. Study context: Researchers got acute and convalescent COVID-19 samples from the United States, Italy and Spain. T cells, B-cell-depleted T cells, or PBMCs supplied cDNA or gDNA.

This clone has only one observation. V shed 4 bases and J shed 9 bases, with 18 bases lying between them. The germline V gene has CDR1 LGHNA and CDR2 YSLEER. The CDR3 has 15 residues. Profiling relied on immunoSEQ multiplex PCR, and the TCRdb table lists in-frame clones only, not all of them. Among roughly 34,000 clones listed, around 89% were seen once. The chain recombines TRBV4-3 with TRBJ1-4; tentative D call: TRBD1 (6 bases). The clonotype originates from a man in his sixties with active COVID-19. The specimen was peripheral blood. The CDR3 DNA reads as TGCGCCAGCAGCCGGGAGGGAGGGGGGAGGCAAAAACTGTTTTTT. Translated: CASSREGGGRQKLFF.